This T cell receptor (beta chain) was identified in a study of blood T cell repertoires in COVID-19. The wider study: From the United States, Italy and Spain came samples of acute and convalescent COVID-19. Sources were T cells, B-cell-depleted T cells, or PBMCs; the material itself was cDNA or gDNA.

The CDR3 sequence is 17 residues long. The ends lost 4 bases at V and 6 bases at J; junction bases unmatched: 8. The germline V gene has CDR1 SGHVS and CDR2 FQNEAQ. In the study's own analysis: The authors estimated nucleated cell counts from reference gene primer amplification. Method: immunoSEQ multiplex PCR; TCRdb's copy keeps in-frame clones and lacks some. The V and J calls and clone size come from that table; D and trimming were worked out from the DNA. Here the sample spans roughly 250,000 clones, roughly 87% being singletons. Sequencing was done on a sample of peripheral blood. This chain joins TRBV7-8 and TRBJ2-2; 13 nucleotides line up with TRBD2. This clonotype was sampled from a man aged 60 to 75 who had recovered from COVID-19. CDR3 nucleotides: TGTGCCAGCAGCTCAGCGACTAGCGGGGGGATGTCCGGGGAGCTGTTTTTT. Encoded protein: CASSSATSGGMSGELFF.